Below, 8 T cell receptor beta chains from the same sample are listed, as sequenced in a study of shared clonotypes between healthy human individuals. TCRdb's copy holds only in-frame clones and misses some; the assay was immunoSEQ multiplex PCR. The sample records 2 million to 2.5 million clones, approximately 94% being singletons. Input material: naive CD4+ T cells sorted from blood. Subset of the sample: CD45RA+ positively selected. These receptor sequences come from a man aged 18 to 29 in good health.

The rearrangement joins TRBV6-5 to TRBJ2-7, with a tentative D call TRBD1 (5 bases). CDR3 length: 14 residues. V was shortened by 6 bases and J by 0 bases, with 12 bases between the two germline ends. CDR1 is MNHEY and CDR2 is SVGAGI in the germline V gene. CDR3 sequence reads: CASRRGHLSYEQYF. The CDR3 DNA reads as TGTGCCAGCAGGCGAGGACACCTCTCCTACGAGCAGTACTTC.

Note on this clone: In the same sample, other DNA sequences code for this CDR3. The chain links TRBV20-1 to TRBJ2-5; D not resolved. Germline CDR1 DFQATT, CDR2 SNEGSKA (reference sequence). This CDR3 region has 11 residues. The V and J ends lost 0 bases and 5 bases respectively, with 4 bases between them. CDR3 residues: CSARDVETQYF. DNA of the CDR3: TGCAGTGCTAGAGATGTTGAGACCCAGTACTTC.

The CDR3 nucleotides read TGCGCCAGCTCAGGGTCGGGAAACACCATATATTTT. Translation: CASSGSGNTIYF. The chain joins TRBV5-1 to TRBJ1-3, with D tentatively TRBD1 (5 bases). Germline CDR1 and CDR2: SGHRS and YFSETQ. Trimming removed 7 bases at V and 4 bases at J, with 9 bases between. The CDR3 is 12 residues long.

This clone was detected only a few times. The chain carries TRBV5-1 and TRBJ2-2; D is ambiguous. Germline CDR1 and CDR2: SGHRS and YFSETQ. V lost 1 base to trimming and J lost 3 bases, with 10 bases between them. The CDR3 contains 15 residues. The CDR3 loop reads CASSLRSQDTGELFF. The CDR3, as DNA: TGCGCCAGCAGCTTGCGGAGTCAAGACACCGGGGAGCTGTTTTTT.

CDR3 sequence (DNA): TGTGCCAGCAGCTTGTCGGGACTTTCATCCTACGAGCAGTACTTC. Amino acid sequence: CASSLSGLSSYEQYF. The genes are TRBV11-2 and TRBJ2-7; D perhaps matches TRBD2 (6 bases). V shed 3 bases and J shed 1 base, with 13 bases lying between them. Germline CDR1 reads SGHAT; CDR2 reads FQNNGV. This CDR3 has 15 residues.

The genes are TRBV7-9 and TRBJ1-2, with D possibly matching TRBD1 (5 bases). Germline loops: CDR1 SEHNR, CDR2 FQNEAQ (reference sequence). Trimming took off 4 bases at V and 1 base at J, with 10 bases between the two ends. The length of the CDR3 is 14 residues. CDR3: CASSYRGGNYGYTF. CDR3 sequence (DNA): TGTGCCAGCAGCTACCGCGGGGGTAACTATGGCTACACCTTC.

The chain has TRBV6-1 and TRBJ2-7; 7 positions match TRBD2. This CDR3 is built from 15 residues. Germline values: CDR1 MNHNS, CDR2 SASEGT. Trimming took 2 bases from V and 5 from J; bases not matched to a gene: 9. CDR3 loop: CASSELPDGGDEQYF. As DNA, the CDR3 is TGTGCCAGCAGTGAACTGCCTGATGGGGGGGACGAGCAGTACTTC.

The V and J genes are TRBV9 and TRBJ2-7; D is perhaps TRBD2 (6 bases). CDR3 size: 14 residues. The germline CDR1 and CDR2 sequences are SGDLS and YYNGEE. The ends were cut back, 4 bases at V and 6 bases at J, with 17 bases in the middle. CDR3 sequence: CASSPGAGRREQYF. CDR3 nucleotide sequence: TGTGCCAGCAGCCCAGGTGCCGGGAGACGCGAGCAGTACTTC.